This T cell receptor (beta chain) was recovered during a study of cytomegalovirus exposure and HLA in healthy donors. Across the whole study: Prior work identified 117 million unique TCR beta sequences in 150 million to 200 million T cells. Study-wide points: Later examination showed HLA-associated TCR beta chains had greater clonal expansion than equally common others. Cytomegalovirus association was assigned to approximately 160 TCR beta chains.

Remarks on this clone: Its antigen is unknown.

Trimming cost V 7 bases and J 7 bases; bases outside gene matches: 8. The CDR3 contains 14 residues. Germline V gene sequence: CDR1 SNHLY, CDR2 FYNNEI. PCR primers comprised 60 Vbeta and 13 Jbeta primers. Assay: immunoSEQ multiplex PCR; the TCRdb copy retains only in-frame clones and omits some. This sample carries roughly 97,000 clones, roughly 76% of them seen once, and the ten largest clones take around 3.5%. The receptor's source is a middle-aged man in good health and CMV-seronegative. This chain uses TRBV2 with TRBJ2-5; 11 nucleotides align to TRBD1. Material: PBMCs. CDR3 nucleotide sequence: TGTGCCAGCAAGGGACAGGGGGATTTAGTGACCCAGTACTTC. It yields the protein CASKGQGDLVTQYF.